The rows below give T cell receptor beta chains drawn from one sample of a study of tumor-infiltrating lymphocytes in primary liver carcinoma. TCRdb re-analysed the multiplex PCR reads in MiXCR, keeping a single row per CDR3 protein. This table holds more than 70,000 distinct CDR3 sequences, 72% found once. The sample consisted of liver tumor tissue from sampling region 1. The source is a middle-aged man with primary liver carcinoma and hepatitis B virus infection. Each CDR3 is given with its conserved first and last residue. Fields, in order: V gene, D gene, J gene, clone size, CDR3 DNA, CDR3 protein. A D gene is named only where the DNA matches it firmly. Clone size is given for some rows only: seen once, a few or many times, or a class if the clone is expanded.

TRBV6-1,NA,TRBJ2-5,NA,TGTGCCAGCAGTGAAGAATTGGGGCGAGCCACCGGGAAGGAAACCCGGTACTTC,CASSEELGRATGKETRYF
TRBV6-6,TRBD2,TRBJ2-2,NA,TGTGCCAGCAGTTACAGGAGCGGGAGTAACACCGGGGAGCTGTTTTTT,CASSYRSGSNTGELFF
TRBV4-1,NA,TRBJ2-5,many,TGCGCCAGCAGCCAAGGGACAGCAGCGATGGGAGAGACCCAGTACTTC,CASSQGTAAMGETQYF
TRBV30,NA,TRBJ2-3,NA,TGTGCCTGGAGGGGGTTGGGGAGTACAGATACACTGTATTTT,CAWRGLGSTDTLYF
TRBV11-2,NA,TRBJ2-7,NA,TGTGCCAGCAGCTTATCTGTGGAAATATCCTACGAGCAGTGCTTC,CASSLSVEISYEQCF
TRBV11-2,NA,TRBJ2-2,NA,TGTGCCAGCAACCCGGGGGCAAGGGCATGGAACACCGGGGAGCTCTATTTT,CASNPGARAWNTGELYF
TRBV12-3/TRBV12-4,TRBD2,TRBJ2-2,NA,TGTGCCAACAGACTAGCGGGAGGCACCGGGGAGCTGTTTTTT,CANRLAGGTGELFF
TRBV6-1,TRBD2,TRBJ2-5,NA,TGTGCCTGCAGTAACGGACTAGCGGGAGTTTACCAAGAGGCCCAGTACTTC,CACSNGLAGVYQEAQYF
TRBV28,TRBD1,TRBJ1-2,few,TGTGCCAGCACTTCGACCGGGACAGGGGGAACCCCCGACGTCCTCTATGGCTACACCTTC,CASTSTGTGGTPDVLYGYTF
TRBV12-3/TRBV12-4,NA,TRBJ1-4,many,TGTGCCAGCAGTCCGCGAGGACTAAAGGGTGAAAAACTGTTTTTT,CASSPRGLKGEKLFF
TRBV20-1,NA,TRBJ1-1,NA,TGCAGTGCTACGGGGACGGGGAACACTGAAGCTTTCTTT,CSATGTGNTEAFF
TRBV20-1,TRBD1,TRBJ2-7,NA,TGCAGTGCTAGCTCCGGGACAGGGTGCCACGAGCAGTACTTC,CSASSGTGCHEQYF
TRBV4-1,TRBD1,TRBJ1-1,NA,TGCGCCAGCAGCCATGATACAGGGGCGAACACTGAAACTTTCTTT,CASSHDTGANTETFF
TRBV20-1,TRBD2,TRBJ2-1,few,TGCAGTGCTACCGGGACTAGCGTTGGCAATGAGCAGTTCTTC,CSATGTSVGNEQFF
TRBV11-2,NA,TRBJ1-1,NA,TGTGCCAGCAGTGTGTTGAGCGACACTGAAACTTTCTTT,CASSVLSDTETFF
TRBV6-5,TRBD2,TRBJ2-2,many,TGTGCCAGCAGACTAGCGGGAGGGGAGAACACCGGAGAGCTGTTTTTT,CASRLAGGENTGELFF
TRBV28,TRBD2,TRBJ2-7,many,TGTGCCAGTTTAGCGGGAGGTTTGGGCGAGCAGTACTTC,CASLAGGLGEQYF
TRBV11-2,TRBD2,TRBJ2-1,once,TGTGCCAGCAGGAGAAGCGGGAGCCACAATGTGCAGTTCTTC,CASRRSGSHNVQFF
TRBV6-5,TRBD1,TRBJ2-4,NA,TGTGCCAACAGTTCTCCGGTACAGGGGATGAACATTCAGTACTTC,CANSSPVQGMNIQYF
TRBV5-1,NA,TRBJ2-3,NA,TGCGCCAGCAACCCCTCCCAGACAGGGGAGGGTACAGATACGCAGTATTTT,CASNPSQTGEGTDTQYF
TRBV28,NA,TRBJ2-1,many,TGTGCCAGCAGTTCGGAGGACGAGCAGTTCTTC,CASSSEDEQFF
TRBV5-4,TRBD2,TRBJ2-5,NA,TGTTCCAGCAGCTCTACGATTAGCGGGAGTGGAGAGACCCAGTACTTC,CSSSSTISGSGETQYF
TRBV29-1,NA,TRBJ2-7,NA,TGCAGCGCCTGGTCCTCAGGCAGCACCTACGAGCGGTACTTC,CSAWSSGSTYERYF
TRBV12-3/TRBV12-4,TRBD2,TRBJ2-7,few,TGTGCCTATAGCGGACTAGCTTGGGAGCAGTACTTC,CAYSGLAWEQYF
TRBV5-1,NA,TRBJ1-2,NA,TGCGCCGGCAGCTTGGTGCTAGAGGCAAACTATGGCTACACCTTC,CAGSLVLEANYGYTF
TRBV6-5,TRBD1,TRBJ2-7,NA,TGTGCCAGCAGTTGCTCGTACGACAAGACAGGGGCATTCCCTCAGTACTTC,CASSCSYDKTGAFPQYF
TRBV11-3,NA,TRBJ2-7,medium-sized,TGTGCCAGCAGCTTAGGGGCAGACTACGAGCAGTACTTC,CASSLGADYEQYF
TRBV12-3/TRBV12-4,NA,TRBJ2-7,many,TGTGCCAGCTCGATAGGGGGCTACGAGCAGTACTTC,CASSIGGYEQYF
TRBV12-3/TRBV12-4,NA,TRBJ2-6,many,TGTGCCAGCACCGGGGACGGTCAACTAACCAACGTCCTGACTTTC,CASTGDGQLTNVLTF
TRBV11-2,TRBD2,TRBJ2-1,NA,TGTGCCAGTAGCCCGAGACTAGCGGGAGCCGATGAGCGGTTCTTC,CASSPRLAGADERFF
TRBV7-3,TRBD2,TRBJ2-3,few,TGTGCCAGCAGCTTAGCGGAAGCGGGAGTGGAGGGCACAGATACGCAGTATTTT,CASSLAEAGVEGTDTQYF
TRBV30,NA,TRBJ2-7,NA,TGTGCCTGGTGTGCCCTCCGAGGGACCTACGAGCAGCACTTC,CAWCALRGTYEQHF
TRBV5-4,TRBD2,TRBJ2-1,NA,TGTGCCAGCGACTTGGGCGGGAGGGTTTACAATGGGCAGTTCTTC,CASDLGGRVYNGQFF
TRBV29-1,NA,TRBJ2-4,NA,TGCAGCGTTGAGGCACGGGGGTATGATAACATTCAGTACTTC,CSVEARGYDNIQYF
TRBV10-2,NA,TRBJ2-5,many,TGCGCCAGCAGTGATCAACGACTTGGGAACCAAGGAGAGACCCAGTACTTC,CASSDQRLGNQGETQYF
TRBV10-1,NA,TRBJ2-3,NA,TGTGTCAGCAGTGAGTCGGACGGAGCAGATACGCAGTATTTT,CVSSESDGADTQYF
TRBV11-1,TRBD2,TRBJ2-1,NA,TGTGCCAGCAGCCTGGGACTAGCGGGAGAAATCAACAATGAACAGTTCTTC,CASSLGLAGEINNEQFF
TRBV12-3/TRBV12-4,NA,TRBJ2-7,NA,TGTGCCAGCAGTTTAGGGTCCGAGCACTATTTC,CASSLGSEHYF
TRBV11-2,NA,TRBJ2-7,medium-sized,TGTGCCAGCAGCTTAGTGGTTAGCGCTGACTACTCCTACGAGCAGTACTTC,CASSLVVSADYSYEQYF
TRBV5-1,NA,TRBJ1-1,many,TGCGCCAGCAGCTTACAGGGTGGCACTGAAGCTTTCTTT,CASSLQGGTEAFF
TRBV11-2,TRBD2,TRBJ2-1,NA,TGTGCCAGCAGCACCCTCGGGACTAGCGGGAGTGATAATGATCAGTTCTTC,CASSTLGTSGSDNDQFF
TRBV7-2,TRBD2,TRBJ2-1,NA,TGTGCCAGCAGCCTGTCTAGCGGGAGTGTAAATGAGCAGTTCTTC,CASSLSSGSVNEQFF
TRBV29-1,TRBD1,TRBJ2-3,NA,TGCAGAGTCGCTCCGGGACAGCTCACAGATACGCAGTATTTT,CRVAPGQLTDTQYF
TRBV7-8,NA,TRBJ2-5,NA,TGTATCAGCAGCTTAGGGGGTATTCGGGAGACCCAGTACTTC,CISSLGGIRETQYF
TRBV29-1,TRBD2,TRBJ2-5,NA,TGCAGCGTTGAAGGTCCGGGACTAGCGAGCGTGAGCCAAGAGACCCAGTACTTC,CSVEGPGLASVSQETQYF